A selection of T cell receptor beta chains follows, all from one sample in a study of technical replicates of blood from a handful of donors. Some clones are missing from TCRdb's copy, which holds only in-frame ones; the method was immunoSEQ multiplex PCR. The sample holds just over 80,000 clones, 95% to 97% seen once. Sample: T cells isolated from PBMCs. These receptors were collected from a human donor in good health. CDR3s leave out the opening cysteine and the closing phenylalanine or tryptophan.

V,J,CDR3
TRBV6-1,TRBJ2-3,ASSVGLAPSTDTQY
TRBV18,TRBJ2-3,ASSPIAGGTDTQY
TRBV11-3,TRBJ1-3,ASSLGTLGSGNTIY
TRBV4-2,TRBJ1-3,ASSPRVKDTIY
TRBV30,TRBJ1-1,AWSVVRGGAF
TRBV13,TRBJ2-7,ASSSLAGNMD
TRBV30,TRBJ2-3,AWSVGGSTDTQY
TRBV6-5,TRBJ1-5,ASSLFSGGSQPQH
TRBV14,TRBJ2-5,ASSRHPGQGQETQY
TRBV30,TRBJ2-2,AWTRGNTGELF
TRBV7-2,TRBJ1-2,ASSFGTGVGYT
TRBV7-9,TRBJ2-1,ASSPESGRAYNEQF
TRBV5-1,TRBJ2-7,ASSSRADRGKDYEQY
TRBV19,TRBJ2-1,ASSPGLAAYNEQF
TRBV9,TRBJ2-2,ASSEKRTSNTGELF
TRBV21-1,TRBJ1-2,ASRLSYGYT
TRBV19,TRBJ2-1,ASSKGPEQF
TRBV10-1,TRBJ2-7,ASSERQDEQY
TRBV14,TRBJ2-7,ASSQYAGSYEQY
TRBV28,TRBJ1-1,ASSAGTGELTEAF
TRBV6-1,TRBJ2-6,ASRSGGSGANVLT
TRBV2,TRBJ2-1,ASREGTSGINEQF
TRBV2,TRBJ1-3,ASTGHSGNTIY
TRBV11-2,TRBJ1-2,ASSAGDYGYT
TRBV10-2,TRBJ1-2,ASSPTGGAMGYT
TRBV30,TRBJ2-2,AWSVFGQANTGELF
TRBV5-6,TRBJ1-5,ASSFGNQPQH
TRBV11-2,TRBJ1-2,ASSERGRVVRGYT
TRBV10-1,TRBJ2-1,ASSESGGIEQF
TRBV20-1,TRBJ2-3,SASHSSTQY
TRBV11-3,TRBJ2-7,ASSLDTDAGVAYEQY
TRBV7-2,TRBJ2-3,ASSLGGLITDTQY
TRBV30,TRBJ2-7,AFTGTTSYEQY
TRBV4-2,TRBJ2-5,ASSQDLEETQY
TRBV6-5,TRBJ1-1,ASTSGHPASEAF
TRBV4-1,TRBJ1-2,ASSPLWGVDYGYT
TRBV2,TRBJ2-5,ASRVAVNQETQY
TRBV19,TRBJ1-1,ASSIDHGTGAF
TRBV7-3,TRBJ2-3,ASKLAHTSTDTQY
TRBV9,TRBJ1-3,ASSGQLGGNTIY
TRBV11-2,TRBJ2-7,ASSSYEQY
TRBV12-5,TRBJ2-3,ASGLVAGTDTQY
TRBV28,TRBJ1-2,ASSRSWDRSYGYT
TRBV4-2,TRBJ2-1,ASSPRRADEQF
TRBV9,TRBJ2-5,ASSVASGGNQETQY
TRBV6-6,TRBJ2-7,ASSVGTTREQY
TRBV9,TRBJ2-5,ASSDPLGSGYQETQY
TRBV10-3,TRBJ2-7,AIGLAGNEQY
TRBV6-6,TRBJ1-1,ASSRQGPMDTEAF
TRBV19,TRBJ2-1,ASSTPRETYNEQF
TRBV6-1,TRBJ1-2,ASSEYQGARGYT
TRBV4-2,TRBJ2-3,ASSQTGSSTDTQY
TRBV19,TRBJ2-2,ASSIQGSDTGELF
TRBV11-3,TRBJ2-7,ASSWTDYEQY
TRBV7-3,TRBJ1-2,ASSAGQGNGYT
TRBV29-1,TRBJ2-1,SVSGLVVSYNEQF
TRBV25-1,TRBJ2-3,ASSTRGGVGTDTQY
TRBV10-3,TRBJ2-7,AISPNSGRNIFYEQY
TRBV27,TRBJ1-1,ASRESEFEAF
TRBV30,TRBJ1-2,AWSEIQGRTNGYT